A single TCR beta chain is shown here with its context. Profiled with immunoSEQ multiplex PCR; TCRdb holds only in-frame clones, not every one. The sample yields some 350,000 clones, about four fifths seen once. The entry originates in a study of blood T cell repertoires in COVID-19. The overall study: PBMCs, B-cell-depleted T cells, or T cells were the source of the cDNA or gDNA that made up the material.

Germline V gene data show CDR1 as GTSNPN and CDR2 as SVGIG (reference sequence). The junction had 4 bases not matched to a gene; V was cut back by 1 base and J by 4 bases. This CDR3 contains 14 residues. This rearrangement joins TRBV30 to TRBJ2-5; 9 bases line up with TRBD1. This sequence was found in a man aged 25-45 years with active or convalescent COVID-19. Source material: peripheral blood. CDR3 bases: TGTGCCTGGAGTGCTACAGGGGGCGGAGAGACCCAGTACTTC. Its translation: CAWSATGGGETQYF.